Reported below is one TCR beta chain. This entry comes from a study of T cell changes during pregnancy in multiple sclerosis. The table came from immunoSEQ multiplex PCR; TCRdb's copy has only in-frame clones and leaves some out. The table shows approximately 80,000 clones, with over 85% occurring only once. This receptor was identified in a female donor in good health, enrolled as a control in a pregnancy study. The input for sequencing was peripheral blood, taken in the second trimester of pregnancy.

For the CDR3, the DNA is TGCAGCGTTGAACAGGGGGGCACAGATACGCAGTATTTT. Translating gives CSVEQGGTDTQYF. This chain joins TRBV29-1 and TRBJ2-3; TRBD1 matches at 7 bases. Germline V lookup: CDR1 SQVTM, CDR2 ANQGSEA. V dropped 2 bases and J dropped 1; count of bases not matched to a gene: 0. CDR3 length: 13 residues.